This entry lists 31 T cell receptor beta chains sequenced from one sample in a study of T cells after yellow fever vaccination. MiXCR, run by TCRdb on the 5' RACE reads, gives a single entry per CDR3 protein. Of 500,000 to 650,000 distinct CDR3 sequences in the sample, roughly 13% are singletons; the top ten hold more than 13%. Source: PBMCs, taken on the day of the yellow fever booster vaccination. The receptors come from a man aged 30 to 45 who received the YFV17D yellow fever vaccine.

The chain joins TRBV4-3 to TRBJ2-1, with TRBD2 identical over 8 bases. The CDR3 consists of 15 residues. V shed 1 base, J shed 3 bases, and the junction held 2 bases outside the gene matches. Germline V gives CDR1 LGHNA, CDR2 YSLEER. CDR3 residues: CASSQALAGYNEQFF. CDR3 bases: TGCGCCAGCAGCCAAGCCCTAGCGGGCTACAATGAGCAGTTCTTC.

This chain uses TRBV7-9 with TRBJ2-1; the D is unclear. The germline V gene has CDR1 SEHNR and CDR2 FQNEAQ (reference sequence). CDR3 length: 17 residues. Trimming removed 2 bases from V and 0 bases from J, with 14 bases in between. This chain's CDR3 is CASSLSRARSSYNEQFF. CDR3 DNA sequence: TGTGCCAGCAGCTTAAGCCGCGCTCGTAGCTCCTACAATGAGCAGTTCTTC.

V usage is TRBV2 and J usage is TRBJ2-7, with a tentative D call TRBD1 (6 bases). The CDR3 has 15 residues. Germline V gene data show CDR1 as SNHLY and CDR2 as FYNNEI. V was trimmed by 6 bases and J by 5 bases, leaving 20 bases between them. The CDR3 sequence: CASRLGHLGVDEQYF. The CDR3 DNA is TGTGCCAGCAGATTGGGACACCTCGGAGTCGACGAGCAGTACTTC.

This clonotype turned up a few times. The chain is built from TRBV11-1 and TRBJ2-5; D gene unclear. CDR3 length: 14 amino acids. V was trimmed by 3 bases and J by 5 bases, leaving 13 bases between them. Germline V CDR1 and CDR2: SGHAT, FQDESV (reference sequence). Here the CDR3 reads CASSFPQTRETQYF. CDR3 nucleotides: TGTGCCAGCAGCTTCCCTCAGACCCGGGAGACCCAGTACTTC.

This clonotype was seen a few times. This chain connects TRBV30 to TRBJ2-3; D perhaps matches TRBD1 (6 bases). Deletions cut 5 bases from V and 6 bases from J, with 18 bases between. This CDR3 has 14 residues. CDR1 is GTSNPN and CDR2 is SVGIG in the germline V gene (reference sequence). The CDR3 sequence: CAWYDRFGMDTQYF. DNA for the CDR3: TGTGCCTGGTACGACAGGTTTGGGATGGATACGCAGTATTTT.

The chain links TRBV12-3 or TRBV12-4 to TRBJ1-2, with no clear D. Deletions cut 6 bases from V and 3 bases from J, with 26 bases between. The length of the CDR3 is 18 residues. CDR3 bases: TGTGCCAGCAGCCCTTCTCCCGGATTCAGTCGAGATGACTATGGCTACACCTTC. Translation: CASSPSPGFSRDDYGYTF.

There are a few counts of this clonotype. The chain combines TRBV9 with TRBJ2-6; D remains ambiguous. Trimming took 2 bases from V and 1 from J, leaving 7 bases between them. The germline CDR1 and CDR2 sequences are SGDLS and YYNGEE. The CDR3 loop spans 15 amino acids. The CDR3 DNA sequence: TGTGCCAGCAGCGTTACAGCTTCTGGGGCCAACGTCCTGACTTTC. Its protein product is CASSVTASGANVLTF. Based on the CDR3 plus reference TRBV9 and TRBJ2-6, the full variable domain is DSGVTQTPKHLITATGQRVTLRCSPRSGDLSVYWYQQSLDQGLQFLIQYYNGEERAKGNILERFSAQQFPDLHSELNLSSLELGDSALYFCASSVTASGANVLTFGAGSRLTVL.

In its sample, this clonotype was seen a few times. J is TRBJ2-4 and V is TRBV12-3 or TRBV12-4; TRBD1 matches at 8 bases. The CDR3 is made up of 13 amino acids. Trimming at V came to 5 bases and at J to 8 bases, leaving 5 bases not matched to a gene. The CDR3 region has the DNA TGTGCCAGCAGTGATACACAGGGGGACATTCAGTACTTC. It codes for CASSDTQGDIQYF.

This clonotype was seen a handful of times. This sequence joins TRBV7-9 and TRBJ2-5; D possibly matches TRBD1 or TRBD2 (5 bases each). Trimming shortened V by 4 bases and J by 9 bases, and 12 bases separated the two germline ends. Germline CDR1 SEHNR, CDR2 FQNEAQ (reference sequence). This CDR3 spans 12 amino acids. CDR3 coding DNA: TGTGCCAGCAGCTCCGGGCTGGGGGCCCAGTACTTC. The encoded protein is CASSSGLGAQYF. The full variable domain, its missing parts supplied by reference TRBV7-9 and TRBJ2-5, is DTGVSQNPRHKITKRGQNVTFRCDPISEHNRLYWYRQTLGQGPEFLTYFQNEAQLEKSRLLSDRFSAERPKGSFSTLEIQRTEQGDSAMYLCASSSGLGAQYFGPGTRLLVL.

A word on this clonotype: With a much larger clone just one base away, this may be a read error. V and J are TRBV5-1 and TRBJ2-6; D gene unclear. The CDR3 length is 16 residues. Deletions cut 4 bases from V and 1 base from J, with 12 bases between. Germline values: CDR1 SGHRS, CDR2 YFSETQ. The DNA of the CDR3 is TGCGCCAGCAGCCTGACTCCAAGATCTGGGGCCAACGTCCTGACTTTC. It specifies CASSLTPRSGANVLTF.

This clonotype has more than one count but fewer than ten. The rearrangement joins TRBV6-5 to TRBJ1-3; 10 nucleotides line up with TRBD1. Unmatched junction bases numbered 1, after V lost 0 bases and J lost 2 bases. The germline CDR1 and CDR2 sequences are MNHEY and SVGAGI. CDR3 size: 16 residues. The CDR3, as DNA: TGTGCCAGCAGTTACTCCGGGACAGGGGCTGGAAACACCATATATTTT. Its translation: CASSYSGTGAGNTIYF.

The chain uses TRBV12-3 or TRBV12-4 and TRBJ1-3, with no clear D. The V and J ends lost 7 bases and 1 base respectively, with 8 bases between them. The CDR3 is 13 residues long. CDR3 loop: CASMRGSGNTIYF. The CDR3 DNA reads as TGTGCCAGCATGCGGGGATCTGGAAACACCATATATTTT.

This clonotype has only a few counts. The V gene is TRBV4-3, the J gene TRBJ2-5; no reliable D call. CDR3 length equals 15 residues. Per germline, CDR1 LGHNA and CDR2 YSLEER. V shed 4 bases and J shed 2 bases, with 14 bases lying between them. In nucleotides, the CDR3 is TGCGCCAGCAGCCCACGGAACACCCGACAAGAGACCCAGTACTTC. It encodes CASSPRNTRQETQYF.

V usage is TRBV20-1 and J usage is TRBJ2-3; possibly TRBD1 or TRBD2 for D (6 bases each). V was trimmed by 5 bases and J by 1 base, leaving 13 bases between them. Per the germline V gene, CDR1 is DFQATT and CDR2 is SNEGSKA (reference sequence). This CDR3 has 14 amino acids. The CDR3: CSASQGGGTDTQYF. The CDR3 nucleotides are TGCAGTGCTTCACAGGGCGGGGGCACAGATACGCAGTATTTT.

This clonotype turned up a few times. The chain carries TRBV15 and TRBJ1-5; the D gene is possibly TRBD1 (5 bases). Germline loops: CDR1 LNHNV, CDR2 YYDKDF (reference sequence). CDR3 length equals 14 residues. Trimming stripped 4 bases from V and 3 bases from J, with 10 bases between. CDR3 nucleotides: TGTGCCACCAGCATTCGACAGCTCAATCAGCCCCAGCATTTT. This translates into CATSIRQLNQPQHF.

The chain uses TRBV5-6 and TRBJ1-3, with no clear D. CDR1 is SGHDT and CDR2 is YYEEEE in the germline V gene. The CDR3 length is 14 residues. Trimming stripped 0 bases from V and 3 bases from J, with 7 bases between. CDR3 sequence reads: CASSLGLFGNTIYF. Written as DNA, the CDR3 is TGTGCCAGCAGCTTGGGGCTTTTTGGAAACACCATATATTTT.

The rearrangement joins TRBV20-1 to TRBJ2-7; D remains ambiguous. This CDR3 contains 15 residues. From germline, CDR1 is DFQATT and CDR2 SNEGSKA (reference sequence). The V and J ends lost 6 bases and 1 base respectively, with 19 bases between them. The CDR3 DNA reads TGCAGTGCCAAAGATCTGGGCTTTCCGTCCTACGAGCAGTACTTC. Protein sequence: CSAKDLGFPSYEQYF.

This chain connects TRBV20-1 to TRBJ2-1; 11 bases are a match to TRBD2. The germline V gene encodes CDR1 DFQATT and CDR2 SNEGSKA (reference sequence). The junction had 8 bases not matched to a gene; V was cut back by 4 bases and J by 9 bases. The CDR3 runs to 14 residues. This chain's CDR3 is CSAKTSGRAGEQFF. As DNA, the CDR3 is TGCAGTGCTAAAACTAGCGGGAGAGCTGGTGAGCAGTTCTTC.

The rearrangement joins TRBV5-1 to TRBJ2-5; 9 nucleotides align to TRBD1. V was pared by 4 bases and J by 4 bases, with 2 bases of the junction left unmatched. The germline V gene encodes CDR1 SGHRS and CDR2 YFSETQ. CDR3 length equals 13 residues. The CDR3 nucleotides are TGCGCCAGCAGCAACAGGGGGCTAGAGACCCAGTACTTC. As protein: CASSNRGLETQYF.

This clonotype has more than one count but fewer than ten. The chain recombines TRBV5-1 with TRBJ2-4; TRBD2 aligns across 9 bases. Germline V gives CDR1 SGHRS, CDR2 YFSETQ. The V and J ends lost 4 bases and 6 bases, in that order; junction bases with no gene match: 8. The CDR3 is made up of 15 amino acids. The CDR3 DNA reads TGCGCCAGCAGCATCAGTAATAGCGGGAGAAACATTCAGTACTTC. Protein product: CASSISNSGRNIQYF.

This clonotype has a count of ten or more. The chain carries TRBV5-1 and TRBJ2-1, with TRBD2 identical over 7 bases. The junction had 7 bases not matched to a gene; V was cut back by 4 bases and J by 0 bases. Germline V gene lookup returns CDR1 SGHRS and CDR2 YFSETQ. This CDR3 has 16 residues. Here the CDR3 reads CASSLGLPSSYNEQFF. Here the CDR3 DNA reads TGCGCCAGCAGCCTGGGACTACCGAGCTCCTACAATGAGCAGTTCTTC. Using reference TRBV5-1 and TRBJ2-1 for the parts outside the CDR3, the full variable domain is KAGVTQTPRYLIKTRGQQVTLSCSPISGHRSVSWYQQTPGQGLQFLFEYFSETQRNKGNFPGRFSGRQFSNSRSEMNVSTLELGDSALYLCASSLGLPSSYNEQFFGPGTRLTVL.

The chain employs TRBV6-2 or TRBV6-3 and TRBJ2-7, with D possibly TRBD1 on 6 matching bases. With 10 bases removed from V and 5 bases from J, the gap between germline ends came to 15 bases. CDR3 length: 12 residues. Germline V lookup: CDR1 MNHEY, CDR2 SVGEGT. The CDR3 sequence is CAISQGRDEQYF. Written as DNA, the CDR3 is TGTGCCATCTCGCAGGGGCGGGACGAGCAGTACTTC.

This clonotype was counted a few times. The J gene is TRBJ2-1, the V gene TRBV20-1; tentative D call: TRBD2 (6 bases). Trimming pared 1 base from V and 4 bases from J, leaving 17 bases between. This CDR3 has 16 amino acids. Germline V lookup: CDR1 DFQATT, CDR2 SNEGSKA (reference sequence). This chain's CDR3 is CSARVGGGILYNEQFF. CDR3 nucleotides: TGCAGTGCTAGAGTGGGCGGCGGGATACTGTACAATGAGCAGTTCTTC.

The chain employs TRBV4-3 and TRBJ1-3; D not certain. Between the trimmed V and J ends, which lost 0 bases and 0 bases, there was a span of 12 bases. The CDR3 has 17 amino acids. Germline CDR1 is LGHNA and CDR2 is YSLEER. CDR3 nucleotide sequence: TGCGCCAGCAGCCAAGATGCCACCAGGAGCTCTGGAAACACCATATATTTT. Protein: CASSQDATRSSGNTIYF.

This clonotype showed up just a few times. V usage is TRBV30 and J usage is TRBJ2-6; weak D call: TRBD1 (5 bases). The germline V gene encodes CDR1 GTSNPN and CDR2 SVGIG (reference sequence). The CDR3 runs 13 residues. The chain's CDR3 is CASQKGGANVLTF. The CDR3 bases are TGTGCATCTCAAAAGGGGGGGGCCAACGTCCTGACTTTC.

This clonotype has only a few counts. The chain has TRBV7-2 and TRBJ1-4; the D is unclear. There are 14 residues in the CDR3. Germline V lookup: CDR1 SGHTA, CDR2 FQGNSA. Trimming pared 3 bases from V and 8 bases from J, leaving 13 bases between. The CDR3 DNA sequence: TGTGCCAGCAGCTTCAGCCTCTCTGGGGAAAAACTGTTTTTT. It specifies CASSFSLSGEKLFF.

Comment on this clonotype: The junction and the germline gene differ at one end; a read error may be behind it. The V call is TRBV20-1, the J call TRBJ2-4; D is uncertain. The CDR3 spans 13 residues. The germline V gene encodes CDR1 DFQATT and CDR2 SNEGSKA (reference sequence). CDR3 DNA: TGCTGTGCTACCAGAGATGCCAAAAACATTCAGTACTTC. This encodes CCATRDAKNIQYF.

This clonotype was seen only a few times. V and J are TRBV20-1 and TRBJ2-5; tentative D call: TRBD2 (5 bases). V dropped 0 bases and J dropped 1 base, with 12 bases sitting between them. The germline V gene encodes CDR1 DFQATT and CDR2 SNEGSKA (reference sequence). There are 15 residues in the CDR3. CDR3 DNA: TGCAGTGCTAGAGATGATCAGGACTTCCAAGAGACCCAGTACTTC. Amino acids: CSARDDQDFQETQYF.

The chain links TRBV4-3 to TRBJ2-7; TRBD2 agrees at 7 bases. CDR3 length equals 15 residues. The germline V gene has CDR1 LGHNA and CDR2 YSLEER. Trimming at V came to 0 bases and at J to 1 base, leaving 3 bases not matched to a gene. CDR3 amino acids: CASSQDRTSSYEQYF. In DNA form, the CDR3 reads TGCGCCAGCAGCCAAGATCGGACTAGTTCCTACGAGCAGTACTTC.

This clonotype was counted only a few times. The chain is built from TRBV4-3 and TRBJ2-3; 11 positions match TRBD2. V shed 1 base and J 3 bases; nucleotides not matched to a gene: 9. This CDR3 contains 18 residues. The V gene's germline CDR1 is LGHNA and CDR2 YSLEER. The CDR3 DNA sequence: TGCGCCAGCAGCCAAGGACTAGCGGGAATATTTGGAACAGATACGCAGTATTTT. Its translation: CASSQGLAGIFGTDTQYF.

The chain carries TRBV6-2 or TRBV6-3 and TRBJ1-2, with no clear D. This CDR3 is built from 15 residues. Germline values: CDR1 MNHEY, CDR2 SVGEGT. Trimming cost V 5 bases and J 2 bases, with 15 bases left between them. The CDR3, as DNA: TGTGCCAGCAGTCCCCCGGTCCTTTCGAACTATGGCTACACCTTC. Encoded protein: CASSPPVLSNYGYTF.